This TCR beta chain stems from a study of T cell responses to AZD1222 COVID-19 vaccine (TCRdb year 2021). Looking at the study overall: A total of more than 230 trial participants underwent TCR sequencing, of whom some 210 received two doses of AZD1222 and about 25 received two doses of the MenACWY control vaccine. Trial participants were enrolled into age subgroups of 18-55, 56-69 and 70-plus years, which contained roughly 150, 30 and 60 TCR-sequenced participants, respectively.

The time point tag for this specimen amounts to: about 28 days (+/-7) after the second vaccine dose. AZD1222 recipients with second doses at about 4 weeks or about 12 weeks were pooled, because spike-specific TCR depth and breadth did not differ between schedules. The vaccinee samples were drawn from two UK trials, COV001 and COV002, one of which was a single-blind randomized controlled phase 2/3 trial testing AZD1222 (ChAdOx1 nCoV-19) in healthy adults. For TCRbeta chain sequencing, PBMC samples were collected from trial participants at day 0 and at day 28 after the second dose. The CDR3 regions of human TCRbeta chains were analyzed by immunosequencing. Per the original workflow: Repertoire TCRs were checked for matches against a reference library of SARS-CoV-2-specific TCRs that had been generated using the MIRA antigen-specificity platform. Breadth was defined as the fraction of unique TCRs that were SARS-CoV-2-associated. Depth was defined as the fraction of total T cells that were SARS-CoV-2-associated. Using the MIRA data, each spike-specific TCR was mapped to the spike region that the TCR reacts to and placed in a CD4 or CD8 class. Log10-transformed breadth and depth values were compared by one-way ANOVA with Sidak's multiple comparisons tests. TCRdb limited this immuneACCESS table to in-frame rearrangements with V and J called. A share of clones is missing; checked studies link under half to unresolved V genes, and the rest is unexplained. V and J calls and clone size are as listed in that table; D and trimming were resolved from the DNA. The sample contains 90,000 to 140,000 clones, 89% of them found a single time. The top ten constitute roughly 45% of the sample.

As to this clone: Its recognized antigen is unknown. No base qualities exist here, and no much larger clone lies one base off it.

V sheds 4 bases and J sheds 5 bases, leaving 18 bases between their ends. From cysteine to phenylalanine, the CDR3 is 16 amino acids long. The DNA shown is the 48-base CDR3, in frame from base 1. CDR1 and CDR2, looked up from the germline V gene, are MGHRA and YSYEKL. General study outcomes and caveats: Nearly half of unique spike-specific TCRs reportedly recognized epitopes outside regions mutated in the B.1.351 and B.1.1.7 variants. In the small 56-69-year group, the increase in depth fell short of significance, most likely because of low power. Participants were mostly white British, with more females than males. The authors suggested clonal diversity may have been underestimated. The vaccine-associated CD4 TCRs covered the entire spike protein, and the dominant responses fell in regions 160-218 and 743-854. Because no samples from the day 14 peak response were available, repertoires could be characterized only after the peak T cell response. Conclusions about previously exposed vaccinees were limited because only six AZD1222 recipients were SARS-CoV-2 seropositive at baseline. A significant rise in spike-specific TCR breadth and depth was observed after two AZD1222 doses relative to day 0 and relative to MenACWY recipients.

The sequencing here drew on peripheral blood, taken 28 days after the second AZD1222 dose. The V and J genes are TRBV4-1 and TRBJ2-1; TRBD1 could be the D gene, as 7 bases match. The TCR was taken from an adult who received the AZD1222 COVID-19 vaccine. The DNA sequence reads TGCGCCAGCAGCCGTTCAGCAGGGGGGCCTGACAATGAGCAGTTCTTC. Its product reads: CASSRSAGGPDNEQFF.